This T cell receptor beta chain came from a study of T cell responses to AZD1222 COVID-19 vaccine. General study points: The study sampled repertoires only after the peak T cell response. Females made up more of the donors, who were largely white British, and clonal diversity may have come out too low.

TCRdb's copy holds only in-frame clones and misses some; the assay was immunoSEQ multiplex PCR. The repertoire holds approximately 140,000 clones, with roughly 90% as singletons. The CDR3 extends over 15 amino acids. In germline, CDR1 is SGHNT, CDR2 YENEEA. V gave up 2 bases and J gave up 5 bases, with 15 bases separating them. Details on this clone: Its specificity is not known.

Here the sequenced sample was peripheral blood, taken on day 0 of AZD1222 vaccination. The clonotype was recovered from an adult in good health. V usage is TRBV11-3 and J usage is TRBJ2-5; maybe TRBD1 (5 bases). The CDR3 DNA reads TGTGCCAGCAGCTTATCCCCAGGGATGAGGGAGACCCAGTACTTC. This encodes CASSLSPGMRETQYF.